This record looks at one TCR beta chain sequence and its context. Its cognate antigen has yet to be identified. Base qualities are not at hand, and no much larger clone is one base apart. This entry comes from a study of radiotherapy plus CTLA-4 blockade in lung cancer (dated 2018 in TCRdb). With regard to the full study: Objective responses were observed in 18% of enrolled patients, and disease control was achieved in 31%.

Reading the germline V gene gives CDR1 SQVTM and CDR2 ANQGSEA. V is reduced by 3 bases and J by 4 bases, leaving a spacing of 12 bases between them. Including cysteine and phenylalanine, the CDR3 has 13 amino acids. Just the 39-base CDR3 DNA is kept, in frame starting at base 1. Libraries were built with the immunoSEQ multiplex PCR assay. Entries here come from immuneACCESS through TCRdb and include only in-frame sequences with V and J called. Some clones fail to appear in such tables; in the studies checked, an unresolved V gene covers under half of the shortfall, and the cause of the remainder is unknown. A total of about 77,000 clones appear in this sample, roughly 70% of them only once. Of the sample, 8% to 10% falls within the top ten clones. In this study, focal radiation therapy paired with CTLA-4 blockade (ipilimumab) was tested in patients who had chemo-refractory metastatic non-small-cell lung cancer.

The investigation overall reported the following: The strongest predictors of response, as reported, were early dynamic changes in blood T cell clones along with a rise in serum interferon-beta after radiation. After treatment with radiotherapy and ipilimumab, TCR clones that came from tumors expanded in the peripheral blood.

Here the sequenced sample was peripheral blood, taken from a patient treated with radiotherapy plus ipilimumab. This clonotype originated in a human donor with non-small cell lung cancer whose response to radiotherapy plus ipilimumab could not be evaluated. The receptor chain draws on TRBV29-1 and TRBJ2-5; tentative D gene TRBD2, with 6 bases matching. Here the CDR3 is given as CSVEEGSRETQYF. The DNA sequence is given as TGCAGCGTTGAGGAGGGAAGTAGAGAGACCCAGTACTTC.